The T cell receptor (beta chain) under discussion was sequenced for a study of T cell repertoires in cytomegalovirus infection. Study summary: CMV infection plus the matching HLA type was flagged by public TCR beta signatures. Whole-study findings and limits: Dominating the ex vivo response were TCR beta clonotypes that were CMV-specific and HLA-C-restricted. CMV carriers having the relevant HLA were flagged by cumulative public TCR beta family frequency.

TCRdb reprocessed the reads via MiXCR and lists one record per CDR3 protein. Among roughly 640,000 distinct CDR3 sequences listed, roughly a quarter were seen once. The J segment lost 5 bases and the V segment lost 7 bases, leaving 7 bases of the junction unmatched. CDR1 is SQVTM, CDR2 ANQGSEA, per germline. CDR3 length: 13 amino acids. This clonotype has a handful of counts. The target antigen is unknown. The clonotype originates from a human donor in good health (CMV status not recorded). Some clones in this sample may be carry-over from other donors' samples. Sequencing input: CD8+ T cells from PBMCs. The rearrangement links TRBV29-1 to TRBJ2-2; 7 nucleotides line up with TRBD1. The CDR3 coding sequence is TGCAGCGGCATCGGGACAGTTACCGGGGAGCTGTTTTTT. It yields the protein CSGIGTVTGELFF.